This TCR beta chain comes out of a study of blood T cell repertoires in COVID-19. Looking at the study overall: The study drew acute and convalescent COVID-19 samples from the United States, Italy and Spain. From T cells, B-cell-depleted T cells, or PBMCs came the material, which was cDNA or gDNA.

Using immunoSEQ multiplex PCR, the repertoire was profiled, and TCRdb retains in-frame clones only, with some absent. The table shows 45,000 to 65,000 clones, with about 88% occurring only once. After removal of 10 bases from V and 4 bases from J, the junction contained 16 bases not matched to a gene. The CDR3 is 16 amino acids. The germline V gene has CDR1 LNHDA and CDR2 SQIVND (reference sequence). The gene calls are TRBV19 and TRBJ1-2, with 9 bases fitting TRBD1. This TCR was recovered from an elderly man in a cohort sampled during active COVID-19. The sequenced sample consisted of peripheral blood. The CDR3 spells CATSPVGQGQGYGYTF. CDR3 nucleotides: TGTGCCACTTCCCCAGTAGGACAGGGGCAGGGCTATGGCTACACCTTC.